The 24 T cell receptor beta chains below were found in one sample sequenced in a study of blood T cell repertoires in COVID-19 (dated by TCRdb to between 2020 and 2021). The library relied on the immunoSEQ multiplex PCR assay. TCRdb's version of the immuneACCESS table is confined to in-frame rearrangements and falls short of the full clone set. An unresolved V gene accounts for under half of the shortfall where checked; the remainder is of unknown origin. For this sample there are about 280,000 clones; 80% to 90% appear just once. The ten largest account for 13% of the sample. Sequenced: peripheral blood. These receptors were taken from an older woman with COVID-19, enrolled during active disease.

The gene calls are TRBV19 and TRBJ2-3, with TRBD2 matching 11 bases. There are 17 residues in the CDR3. V shed 3 bases and J 2 bases; nucleotides not matched to a gene: 7. From germline, CDR1 is LNHDA and CDR2 SQIVND (reference sequence). CDR3 DNA: TGTGCCAGTAGTATTCCCTTTAGCGGGGGGGTCACAGATACGCAGTATTTT. Protein: CASSIPFSGGVTDTQYF.

The V and J genes are TRBV7-2 and TRBJ2-1; 7 positions agree with TRBD1. CDR3 length: 16 residues. CDR1 and CDR2 (germline): SGHTA, FQGNSA. The V segment lost 5 bases and the J segment 4 bases; nucleotides outside the gene matches: 11. The CDR3 nucleotides are TGTGCCAGCAGCCCAAGGGACAGCTCCCTGTACAATGAGCAGTTCTTC. Amino acids: CASSPRDSSLYNEQFF.

The chain joins TRBV21-1 to TRBJ1-2; the listed D gene, TRBD1, was not tested against the DNA. TRBV21-1 constitutes a pseudogene. The CDR3 sequence is 13 residues long. Here the CDR3 DNA reads TGTGCCAGACCCCCCGGACAGGGGAGTGGCTACACCTTC. Translating it yields CARPPGQGSGYTF.

The CDR3 region has the DNA TGTGCCAGCAGTTACCGTACAGGAGTCTATGGCTACACCTTC. Its translation is CASSYRTGVYGYTF. The V and J genes are TRBV6-5 and TRBJ1-2; TRBD1 is a possible D gene (5 bases). CDR1 is MNHEY and CDR2 is SVGAGI in the germline V gene. CDR3 length: 14 residues. With 2 bases removed from V and 4 bases from J, the gap between germline ends came to 11 bases.

V gene TRBV6-5 combines with J gene TRBJ1-1; the match to TRBD1 covers 7 bases. Germline CDR1 is MNHEY and CDR2 is SVGAGI. Trimming at V came to 6 bases and at J to 4 bases, leaving 2 bases not matched to a gene. The CDR3 runs 12 residues. The CDR3 sequence is CASRQGFTEAFF. Here the CDR3 DNA reads TGTGCCAGCAGACAGGGGTTCACTGAAGCTTTCTTT.

The chain is built from TRBV28 and TRBJ2-3; the match to TRBD2 covers 12 bases. Germline V lookup: CDR1 MDHEN, CDR2 SYDVKM. V trimming: 4 bases; J trimming: 1 base; junction bases outside the gene matches: 6. CDR3 length: 17 amino acids. The CDR3 loop reads CASSSSGLAGRTDTQYF. DNA for the CDR3: TGTGCCAGCAGTTCCTCCGGACTAGCGGGGCGCACAGATACGCAGTATTTT.

This clone appeared a single time. V is TRBV9 and J is TRBJ1-1; tentative D call: TRBD1 (5 bases). The CDR3 totals 13 residues. V was shortened by 4 bases and J by 6 bases, with 13 bases between the two germline ends. The germline V gene encodes CDR1 SGDLS and CDR2 YYNGEE. CDR3 in amino acids: CASSPTVIPEAFF. The CDR3 DNA reads TGTGCCAGCAGCCCGACAGTGATCCCTGAAGCTTTCTTT.

The chain joins TRBV13 to TRBJ1-5, with D tentatively TRBD1 (6 bases). The CDR3 contains 14 residues. Germline V gives CDR1 PRHDT, CDR2 FYEKMQ (reference sequence). V shed 4 bases and J shed 4 bases, with 11 bases lying between them. Here the CDR3 reads CASSSGHGNQPQHF. The DNA for the CDR3 is TGTGCCAGCAGCTCGGGACACGGGAATCAGCCCCAGCATTTT.

This chain uses TRBV6-2 or TRBV6-3 with TRBJ2-7; 10 bases are a match to TRBD2. CDR1 and CDR2 (germline): MNHEY, SVGEGT. Trimming removed 0 bases from V and 5 bases from J; junction bases left unmatched: 10. The CDR3 runs to 17 residues. CDR3 DNA sequence: TGTGCCAGCAGTTACTCTCTACTAGCGGGGACCTTCAACGAGCAGTACTTC. This gives the protein CASSYSLLAGTFNEQYF.

The V gene is TRBV6-5, the J gene TRBJ1-2, with 7 bases fitting TRBD1. V gave up 0 bases and J gave up 4 bases; unmatched junction bases: 5. The CDR3 has 15 amino acids. The V gene's germline CDR1 is MNHEY and CDR2 SVGAGI. DNA of the CDR3: TGTGCCAGCAGTTACTCTGGGGCAGGGGGCTATGGCTACACCTTC. This translates into CASSYSGAGGYGYTF.

The CDR3 here is CASSYRSYSNQPQHF. Written as DNA, the CDR3 is TGTGCCAGCAGTTACAGGAGTTATAGCAATCAGCCCCAGCATTTT. The gene calls are TRBV6-5 and TRBJ1-5; no reliable D call. CDR1 MNHEY and CDR2 SVGAGI come from the germline V gene. Between the trimmed V and J ends, which lost 2 bases and 0 bases, there was a span of 8 bases. CDR3 size: 15 residues.

The rearrangement links TRBV12-3 or TRBV12-4 to TRBJ1-5, with D possibly being TRBD1 (5 bases). V was trimmed by 5 bases and J by 7 bases, leaving 9 bases between them. The CDR3 is 12 residues long. The CDR3 here is CASSDGAQPQHF. The CDR3 nucleotides are TGTGCCAGCAGTGATGGGGCCCAGCCCCAGCATTTT.

The chain recombines TRBV6-5 with TRBJ1-6, with 10 bases aligning to TRBD1. Germline-derived CDR1 and CDR2 are MNHEY and SVGAGI. The V and J ends lost 2 bases and 8 bases, in that order; junction bases with no gene match: 3. The CDR3 spans 15 residues. The CDR3: CASSYTGTGDSPLHF. CDR3 sequence (DNA): TGTGCCAGCAGTTACACCGGGACAGGGGATTCACCCCTCCACTTT.

The J gene is TRBJ2-3, the V gene TRBV24-1, with D hard to call. V lost 2 bases and J 1 base, leaving 9 bases between the germline ends. In germline, CDR1 is KGHDR, CDR2 SFDVKD. The length of the CDR3 is 15 residues. In DNA form, the CDR3 reads TGTGCCACCAGTGATTCGATGCCAGGCACAGATACGCAGTATTTT. Residues: CATSDSMPGTDTQYF.

The table lists this clone with a few counts. The chain couples TRBV29-1 to TRBJ1-2, with D perhaps matching TRBD1 (5 bases). This CDR3 region has 11 residues. Looked up from germline, CDR1 is SQVTM and CDR2 is ANQGSEA. The V end was cut by 7 bases, the J end by 5 bases, with 11 bases between. CDR3 protein: CSAQGIYGYTF. CDR3 DNA sequence: TGCAGCGCCCAGGGAATTTATGGCTACACCTTC.

The CDR3 DNA sequence: TGCAGCGTGCGCCGGGGTAACTATGGCTACACCTTC. The encoded protein is CSVRRGNYGYTF. The rearrangement uses TRBV29-1 and TRBJ1-2; D call uncertain. V lost 6 bases to trimming and J lost 1 base, with 9 bases between them. Germline V gene sequence: CDR1 SQVTM, CDR2 ANQGSEA. CDR3 length equals 12 residues.

This clone has more than one count but fewer than ten. The chain links TRBV6-5 to TRBJ2-7, with 7 bases lining up with TRBD1. After removal of 2 bases from V and 4 bases from J, the junction contained 5 bases not matched to a gene. Germline V CDR1 and CDR2: MNHEY, SVGAGI. This CDR3 contains 14 residues. The DNA of the CDR3 is TGTGCCAGCAGTTACACAGGGGATCGATACGAGCAGTACTTC. Protein product: CASSYTGDRYEQYF.

CDR3: CASSLDRENEAFF. CDR3 DNA: TGTGCCAGCAGCCTGGACAGGGAGAATGAAGCTTTCTTT. J is TRBJ1-1 and V is TRBV7-9; 8 bases agree with TRBD1. CDR1 and CDR2 from the germline V gene are SEHNR and FQNEAQ (reference sequence). The CDR3 contains 13 residues. After removal of 5 bases from V and 7 bases from J, the junction contained 6 bases not matched to a gene.

The genes are TRBV19 and TRBJ2-7, with 7 bases aligning to TRBD1. V gave up 6 bases and J gave up 4 bases; unmatched junction bases: 9. Germline lookup yields CDR1 LNHDA and CDR2 SQIVND (reference sequence). The length of the CDR3 is 14 residues. CDR3 region: CASRNPGQTYEQYF. The CDR3 nucleotides are TGTGCCAGTAGGAATCCGGGACAGACTTACGAGCAGTACTTC.

The J gene is TRBJ2-3, the V gene TRBV7-9; TRBD2 agrees at 10 bases. Germline values: CDR1 SEHNR, CDR2 FQNEAQ (reference sequence). The V gene end was trimmed by 5 bases and the J gene end by 1 base; junction bases not matched to a gene: 15. The CDR3 totals 19 residues. The CDR3 loop reads CASSTPAGGLADGTDTQYF. CDR3 in DNA: TGTGCCAGCAGCACCCCGGCTGGCGGACTAGCGGATGGCACAGATACGCAGTATTTT.

The chain uses TRBV27 and TRBJ2-7, with 9 positions matching TRBD1. Trimming at V came to 0 bases and at J to 4 bases, leaving 4 bases not matched to a gene. Germline CDR1 and CDR2: MNHEY and SMNVEV (reference sequence). CDR3 length: 15 amino acids. The CDR3 bases are TGTGCCAGCAGTTTATCGTGGGACAGGGAATACGAGCAGTACTTC. This translates into CASSLSWDREYEQYF.

This chain connects TRBV6-5 to TRBJ1-1; D possibly corresponds to TRBD1 (5 bases). CDR1 MNHEY and CDR2 SVGAGI come from the germline V gene. The CDR3 extends over 15 amino acids. Trimming removed 1 base at V and 3 bases at J, with 12 bases between. CDR3 sequence reads: CASSYFPGRDTEAFF. CDR3 sequence (DNA): TGTGCCAGCAGTTACTTTCCAGGGAGGGACACTGAAGCTTTCTTT.

The rearrangement uses TRBV5-1 and TRBJ1-5, with TRBD1 as a possible D gene (5 bases). The germline V gene encodes CDR1 SGHRS and CDR2 YFSETQ. This CDR3 is 15 amino acids long. V was shortened by 2 bases and J by 2 bases, with 11 bases between the two germline ends. CDR3 nucleotide sequence: TGCGCCAGCAGCTTACGAGGGGAGGGCAATCAGCCCCAGCATTTT. This sequence encodes CASSLRGEGNQPQHF.

DNA of the CDR3: TGTGCCAGTAGTACGAGGGTCAATGAGCAGTTCTTC. It yields the protein CASSTRVNEQFF. The genes are TRBV19 and TRBJ2-1; perhaps TRBD2 as D (5 bases). V lost 4 bases and J lost 6, with 7 bases in between. The CDR3 spans 12 residues. Looked up from germline, CDR1 is LNHDA and CDR2 is SQIVND (reference sequence).